This is a list of T cell receptor beta chains from one sample in a study of blood T cell repertoires in COVID-19. Clones were sequenced by immunoSEQ multiplex PCR, and TCRdb holds only the in-frame ones, with some missing. There are 100,000 to 150,000 clones in the sample; around 90% occur only once, and roughly 5% lies in the top ten. Sequenced material: peripheral blood. These receptor sequences come from a man aged 60 to 69 with COVID-19, enrolled during active disease. CDR3s include the opening cysteine and the closing phenylalanine or tryptophan. Each record gives: CDR3 length, D gene, clone size, J gene, V gene, CDR3 DNA, CDR3 protein. D genes are given only for firm matches. Clone sizes are given selectively: once, few, many, or a class where the clone is expanded.

CDR3 length: 13; D gene: .; clone size: .; J gene: TRBJ1-1; V gene: TRBV12-3/TRBV12-4; CDR3 DNA: TGTGCCAGCAGACCGACAGCGAACACTGAAGCTTTCTTT; CDR3 protein: CASRPTANTEAFF
CDR3 length: 13; D gene: TRBD1; clone size: .; J gene: TRBJ1-2; V gene: TRBV28; CDR3 DNA: TGTGCCAGCAGTTCTCTGGACAGGGATGGCTACACCTTC; CDR3 protein: CASSSLDRDGYTF
CDR3 length: 15; D gene: TRBD2; clone size: once; J gene: TRBJ2-7; V gene: TRBV7-9; CDR3 DNA: TGTGCCAGCAGCTTAGTTAGCGGGGAAATCGGCGAGCAGTACTTC; CDR3 protein: CASSLVSGEIGEQYF
CDR3 length: 13; D gene: .; clone size: once; J gene: TRBJ2-7; V gene: TRBV4-3; CDR3 DNA: TGCGCCAGCAGCCAGGACAGTTCTGACGAGCAGTACTTC; CDR3 protein: CASSQDSSDEQYF
CDR3 length: 18; D gene: .; clone size: .; J gene: TRBJ2-3; V gene: TRBV11-3; CDR3 DNA: TGTGCCAGCAGCTTAGACCCCGAAGGGGGGGGTCTCACAGATACGCAGTATTTT; CDR3 protein: CASSLDPEGGGLTDTQYF
CDR3 length: 16; D gene: TRBD1; clone size: medium-sized; J gene: TRBJ2-7; V gene: TRBV7-3; CDR3 DNA: TGTGCCAGCAGCTTAAACCCGCAGGGGGAAACCTACGAGCAGTACTTC; CDR3 protein: CASSLNPQGETYEQYF
CDR3 length: 11; D gene: .; clone size: .; J gene: TRBJ2-1; V gene: TRBV28; CDR3 DNA: TGTGCCAGCAGTAGCGGTTTAAGCCAGTTCTTC; CDR3 protein: CASSSGLSQFF
CDR3 length: 14; D gene: TRBD2; clone size: few; J gene: TRBJ2-7; V gene: TRBV30; CDR3 DNA: TGTGCCTGGAGGAGAGCGGGAGGAGCATCCGAGCAGTACTTC; CDR3 protein: CAWRRAGGASEQYF
CDR3 length: 15; D gene: .; clone size: .; J gene: TRBJ1-2; V gene: TRBV4-1; CDR3 DNA: TGCGCCAGCAGCCAAGCAGGGGTAGGGGACTATGGCTACACCTTC; CDR3 protein: CASSQAGVGDYGYTF
CDR3 length: 14; D gene: .; clone size: .; J gene: TRBJ2-2; V gene: TRBV9; CDR3 DNA: TGTGCCAGCGCGAGCCCCCCGAACACCGGGGAGCTGTTTTTT; CDR3 protein: CASASPPNTGELFF
CDR3 length: 14; D gene: .; clone size: once; J gene: TRBJ2-5; V gene: TRBV3-1/TRBV3-2; CDR3 DNA: TGTGCCAGCAGCCTAGCTGGTGGTACTGAGACCCAGTACTTC; CDR3 protein: CASSLAGGTETQYF
CDR3 length: 14; D gene: .; clone size: once; J gene: TRBJ1-6; V gene: TRBV6-5; CDR3 DNA: TGTGCCAGCAGCGAGGACAGCAATAATTCACCCCTCCACTTT; CDR3 protein: CASSEDSNNSPLHF
CDR3 length: 20; D gene: TRBD2; clone size: .; J gene: TRBJ2-3; V gene: TRBV14; CDR3 DNA: TGTGCCAGCAGCCCCTACCGAGGACTAGCGGGAGGTCTCAGCACAGATACGCAGTATTTT; CDR3 protein: CASSPYRGLAGGLSTDTQYF
CDR3 length: 12; D gene: TRBD1; clone size: .; J gene: TRBJ1-2; V gene: TRBV10-2; CDR3 DNA: TGCGCCACCATGGGGGACAGTCATGGCTACACCTTC; CDR3 protein: CATMGDSHGYTF
CDR3 length: 16; D gene: .; clone size: .; J gene: TRBJ1-1; V gene: TRBV3-1/TRBV3-2; CDR3 DNA: TGTGCCAGCAGCCAAGATCCGGGGGACCTGAACACTGAAGCTTTCTTT; CDR3 protein: CASSQDPGDLNTEAFF
CDR3 length: 17; D gene: .; clone size: .; J gene: TRBJ2-6; V gene: TRBV9; CDR3 DNA: TGTGCCAGCAGCGTAAGCAGGAACATTTCTGGGGCCAACGTCCTGACTTTC; CDR3 protein: CASSVSRNISGANVLTF
CDR3 length: 13; D gene: TRBD1; clone size: few; J gene: TRBJ1-2; V gene: TRBV12-3/TRBV12-4; CDR3 DNA: TGTGCCAGCAGTGAACAGGGGGTTAGCGGCTACACCTTC; CDR3 protein: CASSEQGVSGYTF
CDR3 length: 14; D gene: TRBD2; clone size: .; J gene: TRBJ2-7; V gene: TRBV10-3; CDR3 DNA: TGTGCCATCAGCACGGGAGGCCCTACCTACGAGCAGTACTTC; CDR3 protein: CAISTGGPTYEQYF
CDR3 length: 15; D gene: TRBD1; clone size: .; J gene: TRBJ1-4; V gene: TRBV7-2; CDR3 DNA: TGTGCCAGCAGCTCTAGACAGGGGGCATTTGAAAAACTGTTTTTT; CDR3 protein: CASSSRQGAFEKLFF
CDR3 length: 14; D gene: TRBD1; clone size: .; J gene: TRBJ1-1; V gene: TRBV5-6; CDR3 DNA: TGTGCCAGCAGCTTGGGGGACAGCCTCCCTTCAGCTTTCTTT; CDR3 protein: CASSLGDSLPSAFF
CDR3 length: 13; D gene: .; clone size: .; J gene: TRBJ1-6; V gene: TRBV19; CDR3 DNA: TGTGCCAGTACGCGGGGTTGGGAATCACCCCTCCACTTT; CDR3 protein: CASTRGWESPLHF
CDR3 length: 14; D gene: .; clone size: .; J gene: TRBJ2-3; V gene: TRBV9; CDR3 DNA: TGTGCCAGCAGCGTACTGGCCGATCAGGATACGCAGTATTTT; CDR3 protein: CASSVLADQDTQYF
CDR3 length: 15; D gene: TRBD2; clone size: .; J gene: TRBJ2-7; V gene: TRBV20-1; CDR3 DNA: TGCAGTGCTAGTCAACCTACTAGCGGGAGCTACGAGCAGTACTTC; CDR3 protein: CSASQPTSGSYEQYF
CDR3 length: 16; D gene: .; clone size: .; J gene: TRBJ2-3; V gene: TRBV24-1; CDR3 DNA: TGTGCCACCAGTGATTTGCGGTTCGGGGGAGGAGATACGCAGTATTTT; CDR3 protein: CATSDLRFGGGDTQYF
CDR3 length: 15; D gene: .; clone size: .; J gene: TRBJ2-1; V gene: TRBV19; CDR3 DNA: TGTGCCAGTAGGAAGAGGGACGCCGGGGGCAATGAGCAGTTCTTC; CDR3 protein: CASRKRDAGGNEQFF
CDR3 length: 13; D gene: .; clone size: .; J gene: TRBJ1-1; V gene: TRBV5-6; CDR3 DNA: TGTGCCAGCAGCTTGGAACGGTACACTGAAGCTTTCTTT; CDR3 protein: CASSLERYTEAFF
CDR3 length: 15; D gene: TRBD1; clone size: once; J gene: TRBJ1-1; V gene: TRBV6-6; CDR3 DNA: TGTGCCAGCAGTACCCCAGAGGGGGCCGGTACTGAAGCTTTCTTT; CDR3 protein: CASSTPEGAGTEAFF
CDR3 length: 14; D gene: .; clone size: once; J gene: TRBJ2-3; V gene: TRBV2; CDR3 DNA: TGTGCCAGCAGAGCCACCATTAGCACAGATACGCAGTATTTT; CDR3 protein: CASRATISTDTQYF
CDR3 length: 11; D gene: .; clone size: .; J gene: TRBJ1-1; V gene: TRBV25-1; CDR3 DNA: TGTGCCAGCAGTGATTTACAGGGAGCTTTCTTT; CDR3 protein: CASSDLQGAFF
CDR3 length: 16; D gene: .; clone size: .; J gene: TRBJ1-3; V gene: TRBV4-1; CDR3 DNA: TGCGCCAGCAGCCAAGGGGATAGGGCAGGGGGAAACACCATATATTTT; CDR3 protein: CASSQGDRAGGNTIYF
CDR3 length: 15; D gene: .; clone size: .; J gene: TRBJ2-7; V gene: TRBV27; CDR3 DNA: TGTGCCAGCAGTAGAGGGAGCGGACCTACCTACGAGCAGTACTTC; CDR3 protein: CASSRGSGPTYEQYF
CDR3 length: 18; D gene: TRBD1; clone size: .; J gene: TRBJ2-1; V gene: TRBV11-3; CDR3 DNA: TGTGCCAGCAGCTTAGGCGTCTCCTCGGGACAGGGATACAATGAGCAGTTCTTC; CDR3 protein: CASSLGVSSGQGYNEQFF
CDR3 length: 15; D gene: .; clone size: once; J gene: TRBJ2-6; V gene: TRBV7-9; CDR3 DNA: TGTGCCAGCAGCTCGTCGGTTTCTGGGGCCAACGTCCTGACTTTC; CDR3 protein: CASSSSVSGANVLTF
CDR3 length: 14; D gene: .; clone size: once; J gene: TRBJ1-5; V gene: TRBV28; CDR3 DNA: TGTGCCAGCAGTAGAGGGGGTGGCAATCAGCCCCAGCATTTT; CDR3 protein: CASSRGGGNQPQHF
CDR3 length: 14; D gene: TRBD2; clone size: few; J gene: TRBJ2-1; V gene: TRBV6-6; CDR3 DNA: TGTGCCAGCAGTTTGACAGCGGGAGCCAATGAGCAGTTCTTC; CDR3 protein: CASSLTAGANEQFF
CDR3 length: 15; D gene: .; clone size: .; J gene: TRBJ1-5; V gene: TRBV3-1/TRBV3-2; CDR3 DNA: TGTGCCAGCAGCCAAGATAGGGAGGGGAATCAGCCCCAGCATTTT; CDR3 protein: CASSQDREGNQPQHF
CDR3 length: 15; D gene: .; clone size: few; J gene: TRBJ1-6; V gene: TRBV27; CDR3 DNA: TGTGCCAGCAGACCGGGGCCTTCGCAGGGGTCACCCCTCCACTTT; CDR3 protein: CASRPGPSQGSPLHF
CDR3 length: 16; D gene: .; clone size: .; J gene: TRBJ1-1; V gene: TRBV4-3; CDR3 DNA: TGCGCCAGCAGCCGAGATCCGATCCAGGAGGACACTGAAGCTTTCTTT; CDR3 protein: CASSRDPIQEDTEAFF
CDR3 length: 13; D gene: TRBD1; clone size: .; J gene: TRBJ1-2; V gene: TRBV24-1; CDR3 DNA: TGTGCCACCAGTGAACAAGACAGGGGTGGCTACACCTTC; CDR3 protein: CATSEQDRGGYTF